This T cell receptor (beta chain) was identified during a study of CDR3 diversity in severe acne. The V end was cut by 2 bases, the J end by 1 base, with 10 bases between. The length of the CDR3 is 15 residues. CDR1 and CDR2 from the germline V gene are SEHNR and FQNEAQ (reference sequence). TCRdb ran MiXCR on the PCR reads and lists one entry per CDR3 protein. The table shows approximately 79,000 distinct CDR3 sequences, with 48% occurring only once. This clonotype was detected many times. The TCR was taken from a male donor in good health, serving as a control. The sample was blood. The chain couples TRBV7-9 to TRBJ2-3; no reliable D call. CDR3 protein: CASSLSLGRTDTQYF. In DNA form, the CDR3 reads TGTGCCAGCAGCTTAAGTCTCGGCCGCACAGATACGCAGTATTTT.